This passage covers 4 T cell receptor beta chains from one sample sequenced in a study of CD8 T cells in ankylosing spondylitis. TCRdb re-derived calls from the 5' RACE reads in MiXCR, one entry per CDR3 protein. The table has under 200,000 distinct CDR3 sequences, around a tenth seen once; the top ten hold roughly 15%. The sample was blood, either unsorted or a sorted T cell fraction (not recorded which). The receptors stem from a female donor with ankylosing spondylitis or in good health (not recorded which).

This clonotype has a single count. The rearrangement links TRBV5-5 to TRBJ2-1; TRBD2 agrees at 7 bases. The V segment lost 7 bases and the J segment 5 bases; nucleotides outside the gene matches: 12. Per germline, CDR1 SGHKS and CDR2 YYEKEE (reference sequence). The CDR3 runs 15 residues. The CDR3 reads CASGPGLSGNNEQFF. The CDR3 DNA sequence: TGTGCCAGCGGCCCCGGGCTCAGCGGGAACAATGAGCAGTTCTTC.

This clonotype was seen more than once but under ten times. This chain's CDR3 is CASSQAQEGEQFF. CDR3 nucleotides: TGCGCCAGCAGCCAAGCTCAGGAGGGAGAGCAGTTCTTC. The chain uses TRBV4-1 and TRBJ2-1; possibly TRBD2 for D (6 bases). The germline gives CDR1 MGHRA, CDR2 YSYEKL. The CDR3 runs to 13 residues. Trimming shortened V by 1 base and J by 10 bases, and 11 bases separated the two germline ends.

This clonotype was observed a few times. The chain carries TRBV5-1 and TRBJ2-1; a possible D gene is TRBD2 (7 bases). Looked up from germline, CDR1 is SGHRS and CDR2 is YFSETQ. Deletions cut 3 bases from V and 8 bases from J, with 12 bases between. This CDR3 spans 13 amino acids. CDR3 sequence: CASSWKGGDEQFF. In DNA, the CDR3 is TGCGCCAGCAGCTGGAAGGGGGGGGATGAGCAGTTCTTC.

This clonotype has a handful of counts. The V gene is TRBV15, the J gene TRBJ2-2; D is unclear. The CDR3 consists of 15 residues. Looked up from germline, CDR1 is LNHNV and CDR2 is YYDKDF (reference sequence). The V and J ends lost 1 base and 4 bases respectively, with 10 bases between them. Written as DNA, the CDR3 is TGTGCCACCAGCAGAGGGGTGGAGATCACCGGGGAGCTGTTTTTT. It codes for CATSRGVEITGELFF. Full variable domain (rest looked up from reference TRBV15 and TRBJ2-2): DAMVIQNPRYQVTQFGKPVTLSCSQTLNHNVMYWYQQKSSQAPKLLFHYYDKDFNNEADTPDNFQSRRPNTSFCFLDIRSPGLGDTAMYLCATSRGVEITGELFFGEGSRLTVL.